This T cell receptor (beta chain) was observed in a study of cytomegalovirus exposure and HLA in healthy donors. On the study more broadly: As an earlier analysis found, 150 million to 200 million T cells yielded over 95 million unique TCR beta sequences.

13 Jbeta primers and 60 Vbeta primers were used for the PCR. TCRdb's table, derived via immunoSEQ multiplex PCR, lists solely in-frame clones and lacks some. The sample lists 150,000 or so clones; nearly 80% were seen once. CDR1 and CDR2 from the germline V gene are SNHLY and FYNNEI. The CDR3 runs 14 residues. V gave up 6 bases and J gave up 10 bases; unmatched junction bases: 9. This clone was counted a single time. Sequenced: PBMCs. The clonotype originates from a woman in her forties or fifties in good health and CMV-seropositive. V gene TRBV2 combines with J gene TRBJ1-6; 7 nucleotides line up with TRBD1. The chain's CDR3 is CASSDRDSWSPLHF. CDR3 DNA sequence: TGTGCCAGCAGCGACCGGGACAGTTGGTCACCCCTCCACTTT. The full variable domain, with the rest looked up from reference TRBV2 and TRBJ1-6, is EPEVTQTPSHQVTQMGQEVILRCVPISNHLYFYWYRQILGQKVEFLVSFYNNEISEKSEIFDDQFSVERPDGSNFTLKIRSTKLEDSAMYFCASSDRDSWSPLHFGNGTRLTVT.